This TCR beta chain was documented in a study of shared clonotypes between healthy human individuals. Study-level background: Donors were a couple of women and a few men aged 18 to 49.

Details on this clone: Its specificity is not known.

Deep was the level used in running the assay. Splitting of each subset's genomic DNA was done evenly across several immunoSEQ plates. Using immunoSEQ multiplex PCR, the repertoire was profiled, and TCRdb retains in-frame clones only, with some absent. The sample holds about 2 million clones, 85% to 95% seen once. CD45RO negativity and positive selection for CCR7 defined naive CD8 cells, a population that excluded terminally differentiated effector memory CD45RA+ cells. Study-level points and caveats: Sampling covered blood only; tissue repertoires likely differ.

Germline V gene sequence: CDR1 MNHEY, CDR2 SMNVEV (reference sequence). CDR3 length: 15 residues. V was pared by 7 bases and J by 1 base, with 6 bases of the junction left unmatched. The source of this sequence is a man aged 18-30 years in good health. The chain couples TRBV27 to TRBJ2-1; 8 bases align to TRBD2. The sample comprised naive CD8+ T cells sorted from blood. The CDR3 sequence: CASTPAGASYNEQFF. As DNA, the CDR3 is TGTGCCAGCACCCCAGCGGGGGCTTCCTACAATGAGCAGTTCTTC.